This T cell receptor beta chain was documented in a study of T cell responses to AZD1222 COVID-19 vaccine. Findings and limits, study-wide: Among AZD1222 vaccinees, only six were seropositive at baseline. Donors were largely white British and mainly female; clonal diversity was possibly underestimated.

Notes on this clone: Antigen unknown.

TCRdb keeps only in-frame clones here, not all; method: immunoSEQ multiplex PCR. Among about 130,000 clones listed, approximately 90% were seen once. Sequenced here: peripheral blood, sampled 28 days after the second AZD1222 dose. This receptor was identified in an adult who received the AZD1222 COVID-19 vaccine.

CDR3 nucleotide sequence: TGTGCCAGCAGCTTAGTCGGAAGGGGTGGTTCGGGCTACACCTTC. Translating gives CASSLVGRGGSGYTF. This chain uses TRBV7-2 with TRBJ1-2, with D perhaps TRBD1 (5 bases). Germline V gene sequence: CDR1 SGHTA, CDR2 FQGNSA. The CDR3 length is 15 residues. Trimming took off 1 base at V and 8 bases at J, with 17 bases between the two ends.